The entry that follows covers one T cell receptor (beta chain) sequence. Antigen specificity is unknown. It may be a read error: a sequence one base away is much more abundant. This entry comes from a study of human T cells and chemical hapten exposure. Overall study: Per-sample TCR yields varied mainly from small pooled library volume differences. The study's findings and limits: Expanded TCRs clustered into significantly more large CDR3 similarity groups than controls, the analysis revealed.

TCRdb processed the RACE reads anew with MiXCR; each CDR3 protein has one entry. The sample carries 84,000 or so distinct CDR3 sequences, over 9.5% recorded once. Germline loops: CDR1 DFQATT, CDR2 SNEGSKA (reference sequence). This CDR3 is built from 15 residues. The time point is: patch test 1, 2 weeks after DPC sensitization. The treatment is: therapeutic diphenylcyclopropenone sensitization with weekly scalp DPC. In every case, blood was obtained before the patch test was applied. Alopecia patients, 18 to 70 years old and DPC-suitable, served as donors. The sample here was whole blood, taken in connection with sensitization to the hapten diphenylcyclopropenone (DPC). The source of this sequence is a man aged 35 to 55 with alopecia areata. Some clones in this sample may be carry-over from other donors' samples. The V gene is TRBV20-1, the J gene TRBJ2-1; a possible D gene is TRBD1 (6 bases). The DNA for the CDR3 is TGCAGTGCTCGATGGACAGTCAGCTCCTACAATGAGAAGTTCTTC. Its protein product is CSARWTVSSYNEKFF.